What follows are 30 T cell receptor beta chains derived from one specimen sequenced in a study of control samples from healthy donors and cancer patients. Measured with immunoSEQ multiplex PCR; TCRdb has only the in-frame clones, and not every one. The sample shows 100,000 to 150,000 clones, around 93% of them seen only once. The sequenced material came from blood. Receptors originate from a man between 18 and 35 years old in good health.

The V and J genes are TRBV5-6 and TRBJ1-6; perhaps TRBD1 as D (5 bases). Germline V gives CDR1 SGHDT, CDR2 YYEEEE. There are 16 residues in the CDR3. The germline V and J ends were trimmed by 0 bases and 9 bases, with 16 bases remaining between them. The CDR3 is CASSLGSGADASPLHF. DNA of the CDR3: TGTGCCAGCAGCTTGGGGTCCGGGGCTGATGCTTCACCCCTCCACTTT.

This clone appeared once. This chain uses TRBV30 with TRBJ2-3; D tentatively fits TRBD1 or TRBD2 (5 bases each). CDR3 length: 13 amino acids. Trimming pared 1 base from V and 2 bases from J, leaving 7 bases between. Germline V gene data show CDR1 as GTSNPN and CDR2 as SVGIG (reference sequence). In DNA, the CDR3 is TGTGCCTGGAGTGCGGGGCCCACAGATACGCAGTATTTT. Translation gives CAWSAGPTDTQYF.

The chain is built from TRBV7-9 and TRBJ1-2; no definite D call. CDR3 length: 14 amino acids. The germline gives CDR1 SEHNR, CDR2 FQNEAQ (reference sequence). Deletions cut 5 bases from V and 0 bases from J, with 10 bases between. The CDR3 DNA reads TGTGCCAGCAGCCGGGCCACCTCTAACTATGGCTACACCTTC. Its protein is CASSRATSNYGYTF. The whole variable domain, remainder taken from reference TRBV7-9 and TRBJ1-2, is DTGVSQNPRHKITKRGQNVTFRCDPISEHNRLYWYRQTLGQGPEFLTYFQNEAQLEKSRLLSDRFSAERPKGSFSTLEIQRTEQGDSAMYLCASSRATSNYGYTFGSGTRLTVV.

The chain combines TRBV7-6 with TRBJ2-6; weak D call: TRBD2 (7 bases). The CDR3 length is 15 residues. Between the trimmed V and J ends, which lost 5 bases and 4 bases, there was a span of 12 bases. Looked up from germline, CDR1 is SGHVS and CDR2 is FNYEAQ. CDR3 region: CASSPWGGGANVLTF. CDR3 DNA: TGTGCCAGCAGCCCGTGGGGGGGCGGGGCCAACGTCCTGACTTTC.

This clone was recorded only once. The chain couples TRBV9 to TRBJ1-2; D is possibly TRBD1 (5 bases). The CDR3 sequence is 14 residues long. Germline values: CDR1 SGDLS, CDR2 YYNGEE. V lost 4 bases and J 1 base, leaving 11 bases between the germline ends. The CDR3 DNA sequence: TGTGCCAGCAGCCCGGGGACCGGTAACTATGGCTACACCTTC. Translation: CASSPGTGNYGYTF.

CDR3 protein: CSGTGGWTGELFF. The CDR3 bases are TGCAGCGGTACAGGGGGATGGACCGGGGAGCTGTTTTTT. The chain combines TRBV29-1 with TRBJ2-2, with TRBD1 matching over 8 bases. CDR1 SQVTM and CDR2 ANQGSEA come from the germline V gene. The CDR3 consists of 13 residues. V was clipped by 7 bases and J by 5 bases; unmatched bases: 6.

The chain links TRBV28 to TRBJ1-6; 7 bases are a match to TRBD1. Losses at the gene ends were 6 bases for V and 3 bases for J; bases not matched to a gene: 8. This CDR3 spans 16 amino acids. Germline loops: CDR1 MDHEN, CDR2 SYDVKM. In DNA form, the CDR3 reads TGTGCCAGCAGCTCGCTAAGACAGGGCTATAATTCACCCCTCCACTTT. Residues: CASSSLRQGYNSPLHF.

This clone appeared once. The J gene is TRBJ1-5, the V gene TRBV19, with 7 bases fitting TRBD1. The germline V gene has CDR1 LNHDA and CDR2 SQIVND (reference sequence). The CDR3 runs to 15 residues. J was trimmed by 4 bases and V by 4 bases; bases with no gene match: 7. The CDR3 bases are TGTGCCAGTAGTAGCCGGGACAGCAGAAATCAGCCCCAGCATTTT. Amino acids: CASSSRDSRNQPQHF. The entire variable domain, with the rest obtained from reference TRBV19 and TRBJ1-5, is as follows: DGGITQSPKYLFRKEGQNVTLSCEQNLNHDAMYWYRQDPGQGLRLIYYSQIVNDFQKGDIAEGYSVSREKKESFPLTVTSAQKNPTAFYLCASSSRDSRNQPQHFGDGTRLSIL.

The V and J genes are TRBV24-1 and TRBJ2-3; D remains ambiguous. Per the germline V gene, CDR1 is KGHDR and CDR2 is SFDVKD. V lost 1 base, J lost 1 base, and 8 bases lay in between. The CDR3 is 15 residues long. The CDR3 DNA follows: TGTGCCACCAGTGATTTTAGGAAGGGCACAGATACGCAGTATTTT. Protein: CATSDFRKGTDTQYF.

This chain uses TRBV14 with TRBJ2-2, with D possibly matching TRBD2 (5 bases). Germline values: CDR1 SGHDN, CDR2 FVKESK. Trimming took 3 bases from V and 5 from J, leaving 16 bases between them. CDR3 size: 16 residues. The CDR3, as DNA: TGTGCCAGCAGCCAGAGGATCTTCGGGGTAACCGGGGAGCTGTTTTTT. This sequence encodes CASSQRIFGVTGELFF.

CDR3 sequence: CASSEAGSGANVLTF. The CDR3, as DNA: TGTGCCAGCAGTGAAGCGGGGTCTGGGGCCAACGTCCTGACTTTC. The chain couples TRBV6-1 to TRBJ2-6; D is ambiguous. The CDR3 consists of 15 residues. The germline V gene has CDR1 MNHNS and CDR2 SASEGT. Trimming left V 0 bases short and J 1 base short, with 4 bases between.

The rearrangement joins TRBV19 to TRBJ1-2, with 10 bases lining up with TRBD1. The germline V gene has CDR1 LNHDA and CDR2 SQIVND (reference sequence). V lost 3 bases, J lost 4 bases, and 5 bases stayed unmatched. The CDR3 covers 15 residues. The CDR3 nucleotides read TGTGCCAGTAGTATCTCTGGGACAGGGGCCTATGGCTACACCTTC. Protein: CASSISGTGAYGYTF.

This clone was seen a few times. The chain joins TRBV6-2 or TRBV6-3 to TRBJ2-1, with 12 nucleotides matching TRBD2. J was trimmed by 7 bases and V by 6 bases; bases with no gene match: 13. The germline V gene has CDR1 MNHEY and CDR2 SVGEGT. The CDR3 spans 17 residues. CDR3 DNA: TGTGCCAGCAGCCCGAGATACCGACTAGCGGGGGATAATGAGCAGTTCTTC. Amino acid sequence: CASSPRYRLAGDNEQFF.

This chain joins TRBV6-1 and TRBJ2-2, with 11 bases matching TRBD2. CDR1 and CDR2 (germline): MNHNS, SASEGT. Germline trimming cut 3 bases from V and 0 bases from J; bases unmatched to any gene: 12. This CDR3 comprises 20 residues. The CDR3: CASSDLAGGSLRANTGELFF. The CDR3 DNA is TGTGCCAGCAGTGACCTAGCGGGGGGCTCTCTCCGCGCGAACACCGGGGAGCTGTTTTTT.

This clone is a singleton in its sample. The chain joins TRBV10-1 to TRBJ1-1; D gene ambiguous. Germline lookup yields CDR1 WNHNN and CDR2 SYGVQD (reference sequence). V lost 0 bases and J 0 bases, leaving 2 bases between the germline ends. The CDR3 covers 13 residues. The CDR3 DNA follows: TGCGCCAGCAGTGAGTCGCTGAACACTGAAGCTTTCTTT. It is translated as CASSESLNTEAFF.

V and J are TRBV6-4 and TRBJ1-1; the D is unclear. V shed 4 bases and J shed 1 base, with 10 bases lying between them. Germline CDR1 MRHNA, CDR2 SNTAGT. The CDR3 consists of 14 residues. As DNA, the CDR3 is TGTGCCAGCAGTGCCGACGCGGGGAACACTGAAGCTTTCTTT. Translating gives CASSADAGNTEAFF.

The chain joins TRBV30 to TRBJ1-1; D unresolved. Trimming left V 4 bases short and J 0 bases short, with 9 bases between. The germline V gene has CDR1 GTSNPN and CDR2 SVGIG (reference sequence). The length of the CDR3 is 13 residues. In DNA, the CDR3 is TGTGCCTGGACCCCTCAGGTGAACACTGAAGCTTTCTTT. It codes for CAWTPQVNTEAFF.

This chain connects TRBV9 to TRBJ2-7; D is perhaps TRBD1 (6 bases). The CDR3 length is 15 residues. CDR1 SGDLS and CDR2 YYNGEE come from the germline V gene. V lost 2 bases and J 7 bases, leaving 19 bases between the germline ends. This chain's CDR3 is CASSVRQEPPGEQYF. CDR3 DNA sequence: TGTGCCAGCAGCGTTCGACAGGAACCTCCCGGGGAGCAGTACTTC.

J is TRBJ1-3 and V is TRBV4-2; no reliable D call. Germline V gives CDR1 LGHNA, CDR2 YNFKEQ. This CDR3 is 17 amino acids long. Deletions cut 0 bases from V and 1 base from J, with 13 bases between. Here the CDR3 DNA reads TGTGCCAGCAGCCAAGAGGCGGGATCCACTTCTGGAAACACCATATATTTT. This codes for CASSQEAGSTSGNTIYF.

This clone has at least ten counts. This sequence joins TRBV29-1 and TRBJ2-7; no clear D gene. The CDR3 runs to 14 residues. Germline V CDR1 and CDR2: SQVTM, ANQGSEA. Trimming removed 8 bases from V and 6 bases from J, with 23 bases in between. Here the CDR3 DNA reads TGCAGCTATCGACCCGGAATAAGGGCCTCCGAGCAGTACTTC. This sequence encodes CSYRPGIRASEQYF.

The chain links TRBV30 to TRBJ2-5; maybe TRBD2 (6 bases). Germline V gene lookup returns CDR1 GTSNPN and CDR2 SVGIG (reference sequence). V lost 5 bases and J 5 bases, leaving 21 bases between the germline ends. The CDR3 loop spans 15 amino acids. The CDR3 sequence: CAWGFPGLKQETQYF. In DNA form, the CDR3 reads TGTGCCTGGGGGTTTCCGGGACTCAAGCAGGAGACCCAGTACTTC.

This chain connects TRBV10-3 to TRBJ2-7; D call uncertain. The germline V gene has CDR1 ENHRY and CDR2 SYGVKD. V lost 3 bases to trimming and J lost 0 bases, with 6 bases between them. This CDR3 is 13 amino acids long. CDR3 DNA sequence: TGTGCCATCAGTGAATTAGTCTCCTACGAGCAGTACTTC. It codes for CAISELVSYEQYF.

This clone has a single count. This chain uses TRBV5-4 with TRBJ2-3, with 7 bases fitting TRBD2. The CDR3 loop spans 16 amino acids. The V segment lost 4 bases and the J segment 3 bases; nucleotides outside the gene matches: 11. Looked up from germline, CDR1 is SGHNT and CDR2 is YYREEE (reference sequence). CDR3 protein: CASSGGGTAGTDTQYF. In DNA, the CDR3 is TGTGCCAGCAGCGGGGGGGGGACCGCGGGGACAGATACGCAGTATTTT.

This clone was observed a single time. The chain joins TRBV18 to TRBJ2-6; D gene ambiguous. Trimming cost V 6 bases and J 0 bases, with 6 bases left between them. Germline assignment: CDR1 KGHSH and CDR2 LQKENI. CDR3 length: 14 amino acids. The chain's CDR3 is CASSLNSGANVLTF. DNA for the CDR3: TGTGCCAGCTCCCTAAACTCTGGGGCCAACGTCCTGACTTTC.

This clone was detected many times. The chain is built from TRBV10-3 and TRBJ1-1; no clear D gene. From germline, CDR1 is ENHRY and CDR2 SYGVKD. The CDR3 loop spans 14 amino acids. V was clipped by 0 bases and J by 1 base, with 6 bases between them. The DNA of the CDR3 is TGTGCCATCAGTGAGTCTACACCGAACACTGAAGCTTTCTTT. Translation: CAISESTPNTEAFF.

The V call is TRBV7-9, the J call TRBJ2-3; 10 nucleotides line up with TRBD1. This CDR3 has 15 amino acids. In germline, CDR1 is SEHNR, CDR2 FQNEAQ (reference sequence). Losses at the gene ends were 5 bases for V and 5 bases for J; bases not matched to a gene: 7. This CDR3 reads CASSPQDRGGDTQYF. DNA for the CDR3: TGTGCCAGCAGCCCCCAGGACAGGGGGGGAGATACGCAGTATTTT. The whole variable domain, filled in from reference TRBV7-9 and TRBJ2-3, reads DTGVSQNPRHKITKRGQNVTFRCDPISEHNRLYWYRQTLGQGPEFLTYFQNEAQLEKSRLLSDRFSAERPKGSFSTLEIQRTEQGDSAMYLCASSPQDRGGDTQYFGPGTRLTVL.

This chain joins TRBV27 and TRBJ1-5; the D is unclear. Trimming shortened V by 2 bases and J by 8 bases, and 13 bases separated the two germline ends. The CDR3 sequence is 14 residues long. From germline, CDR1 is MNHEY and CDR2 SMNVEV (reference sequence). The CDR3 here is CASSLRKVGKPQHF. The CDR3 coding sequence is TGTGCCAGCAGTTTAAGGAAAGTAGGGAAGCCCCAGCATTTT.

V is TRBV13 and J is TRBJ2-7; 12 nucleotides align to TRBD2. The CDR3 is made up of 17 amino acids. Germline lookup yields CDR1 PRHDT and CDR2 FYEKMQ (reference sequence). J lost 2 bases, V lost 2 bases, and 7 bases had no gene match. The chain's CDR3 is CASSLRLAGDQTYEQYF. The CDR3 DNA follows: TGTGCCAGCAGCTTACGACTAGCGGGGGACCAAACCTACGAGCAGTACTTC.

The chain couples TRBV6-5 to TRBJ2-1; 8 bases match TRBD2. V was clipped by 2 bases and J by 4 bases; unmatched bases: 1. The CDR3 loop spans 14 amino acids. Germline CDR1 and CDR2: MNHEY and SVGAGI. The CDR3 sequence: CASSYRGGYNEQFF. DNA of the CDR3: TGTGCCAGCAGTTACCGGGGGGGATACAATGAGCAGTTCTTC.

The chain combines TRBV30 with TRBJ1-1; a possible D gene is TRBD1 (6 bases). The V gene lost 8 bases and the J gene lost 0 bases, with 10 bases spanning the gap. The germline V gene encodes CDR1 GTSNPN and CDR2 SVGIG (reference sequence). The CDR3 covers 12 residues. The CDR3 DNA follows: TGTGCCGGGGGCCGATTGAACACTGAAGCTTTCTTT. Amino acid sequence: CAGGRLNTEAFF.